These 25 T cell receptor beta chains were sequenced from one sample in a study of blood T cell repertoires in COVID-19. TCRdb keeps only in-frame clones here, not all; method: immunoSEQ multiplex PCR. This sample carries some 9,000 clones, approximately 83% of them seen once, and the ten largest clones take 6.5% to 9%. The specimen sequenced was peripheral blood. These TCRs come from a human donor in a cohort sampled during active COVID-19.

The chain uses TRBV27 and TRBJ2-7, with 8 bases matching TRBD2. The germline V gene encodes CDR1 MNHEY and CDR2 SMNVEV (reference sequence). The CDR3 runs 15 residues. Trimming at V came to 2 bases and at J to 5 bases, leaving 8 bases not matched to a gene. The CDR3 loop is CASSLQSGSRDEQYF. The CDR3 DNA reads as TGTGCCAGCAGTTTACAGAGCGGGAGTAGAGACGAGCAGTACTTC.

The rearrangement uses TRBV19 and TRBJ2-1, with TRBD1 matching over 9 bases. Germline lookup yields CDR1 LNHDA and CDR2 SQIVND (reference sequence). This CDR3 has 13 amino acids. After removal of 4 bases from V and 7 bases from J, the junction contained 2 bases not matched to a gene. DNA for the CDR3: TGTGCCAGTAGTACAGGGACAGGGAATGAGCAGTTCTTC. Protein: CASSTGTGNEQFF.

Concerning this clone itself: The sample carries other DNA sequences with the same CDR3. The rearrangement links TRBV12-3 or TRBV12-4 to TRBJ2-2; D gene uncertain. Trimming removed 6 bases from V and 0 bases from J, with 5 bases in between. The CDR3 length is 13 residues. DNA of the CDR3: TGTGCCAGCAGCCGTACGAACACCGGGGAGCTGTTTTTT. Protein product: CASSRTNTGELFF.

This clone has a handful of counts. The chain links TRBV18 to TRBJ2-7, with 16 bases aligning to TRBD2. The CDR3 is 16 residues long. CDR1 is KGHSH and CDR2 is LQKENI in the germline V gene. Trimming took 3 bases from V and 7 from J; bases not matched to a gene: 6. The CDR3 DNA sequence: TGTGCCAGCTCACCGCCGGGACTAGCGGGAGGGGATGAGCAGTACTTC. Amino acid sequence: CASSPPGLAGGDEQYF.

The chain employs TRBV30 and TRBJ2-7; 8 bases are shared with TRBD1. The CDR3 is 14 residues long. The V gene end was trimmed by 6 bases and the J gene end by 4 bases; junction bases not matched to a gene: 11. Per the germline V gene, CDR1 is GTSNPN and CDR2 is SVGIG (reference sequence). The DNA of the CDR3 is TGTGCCTGTAACCCAGACAGGGGTGGTTACGAGCAGTACTTC. It translates to CACNPDRGGYEQYF.

The chain joins TRBV18 to TRBJ2-7; 9 bases agree with TRBD1. Germline V lookup: CDR1 KGHSH, CDR2 LQKENI. This CDR3 has 15 amino acids. The junction had 6 bases not matched to a gene; V was cut back by 1 base and J by 5 bases. The CDR3 DNA follows: TGTGCCAGCTCACCACGCGCGACAGGGGGTAACGAGCAGTACTTC. Protein: CASSPRATGGNEQYF.

The chain joins TRBV19 to TRBJ2-7; D is possibly TRBD2 (6 bases). The CDR3 has 12 amino acids. Trimming took off 6 bases at V and 8 bases at J, with 14 bases between the two ends. Germline CDR1 LNHDA, CDR2 SQIVND (reference sequence). CDR3 in amino acids: CASRSPRGKQYF. Here the CDR3 DNA reads TGTGCCAGTAGGTCCCCCCGGGGGAAGCAGTACTTC.

V and J are TRBV30 and TRBJ2-1; 9 bases match TRBD2. Per germline, CDR1 GTSNPN and CDR2 SVGIG (reference sequence). After removal of 6 bases from V and 3 bases from J, the junction contained 3 bases not matched to a gene. CDR3 size: 13 residues. The CDR3 sequence is CACTSGYYNEQFF. CDR3 in DNA: TGTGCCTGTACTAGCGGGTACTACAATGAGCAGTTCTTC.

The chain combines TRBV7-6 with TRBJ2-2; D may be TRBD1 (6 bases). The CDR3 loop spans 14 amino acids. Germline V gives CDR1 SGHVS, CDR2 FNYEAQ. Trimming removed 5 bases at V and 3 bases at J, with 10 bases between. This CDR3 is CASSPGTYTGELFF. The CDR3 nucleotides are TGTGCCAGCAGCCCCGGGACATACACCGGGGAGCTGTTTTTT.

This sequence joins TRBV7-9 and TRBJ2-1, with D possibly matching TRBD2 (6 bases). This CDR3 contains 15 residues. V lost 5 bases to trimming and J lost 10 bases, with 21 bases between them. Germline V gene lookup returns CDR1 SEHNR and CDR2 FQNEAQ (reference sequence). CDR3 sequence reads: CASSAGLNSPAEQFF. The CDR3 bases are TGTGCCAGCAGCGCGGGATTAAATAGTCCCGCAGAGCAGTTCTTC.

The chain combines TRBV19 with TRBJ1-1; D uncertain. Germline loops: CDR1 LNHDA, CDR2 SQIVND (reference sequence). Deletions cut 3 bases from V and 0 bases from J, with 8 bases between. The length of the CDR3 is 14 residues. The chain's CDR3 is CASSIGGLNTEAFF. DNA for the CDR3: TGTGCCAGTAGTATTGGAGGTCTGAACACTGAAGCTTTCTTT.

This clone was found once. This chain links TRBV13 with TRBJ2-7, with 8 bases lining up with TRBD2. CDR1 and CDR2 from the germline V gene are PRHDT and FYEKMQ (reference sequence). CDR3 size: 14 residues. Trimming took 8 bases from V and 2 from J; bases not matched to a gene: 8. DNA of the CDR3: TGTGCCAGCCTGCGGGGACTAGACCCCTACGAGCAGTACTTC. It yields the protein CASLRGLDPYEQYF.

The rearrangement links TRBV18 to TRBJ1-6; possible D gene TRBD1, 6 bases. This CDR3 is built from 19 residues. Germline assignment: CDR1 KGHSH and CDR2 LQKENI. Trimming removed 2 bases at V and 0 bases at J, with 17 bases between. The CDR3 is CASSPKGHARSSYNSPLHF. CDR3 sequence (DNA): TGTGCCAGCTCACCAAAGGGACACGCCAGGAGCTCCTATAATTCACCCCTCCACTTT.

The rearrangement joins TRBV7-9 to TRBJ2-7; TRBD1 is a possible D gene (6 bases). CDR1 is SEHNR and CDR2 is FQNEAQ in the germline V gene (reference sequence). There are 14 residues in the CDR3. Trimming removed 5 bases at V and 3 bases at J, with 14 bases between. The CDR3 reads CASSLPGHIYEQYF. CDR3 nucleotides: TGTGCCAGCAGCCTTCCGGGACACATCTACGAGCAGTACTTC. Variable domain in full (rest from reference TRBV7-9 and TRBJ2-7): DTGVSQNPRHKITKRGQNVTFRCDPISEHNRLYWYRQTLGQGPEFLTYFQNEAQLEKSRLLSDRFSAERPKGSFSTLEIQRTEQGDSAMYLCASSLPGHIYEQYFGPGTRLTVT.

The rearrangement uses TRBV7-8 and TRBJ2-1, with 13 bases matching TRBD2. Germline values: CDR1 SGHVS, CDR2 FQNEAQ. J gave up 0 bases and V 1 base, and 3 bases lay outside the gene matches. There are 18 residues in the CDR3. The CDR3: CASSLGLAGGSSYNEQFF. The CDR3 region has the DNA TGTGCCAGCAGCTTAGGACTAGCGGGAGGCTCCTCCTACAATGAGCAGTTCTTC. The full variable domain, rest sourced from reference TRBV7-8 and TRBJ2-1, is GAGVSQSPRYKVAKRGQDVALRCDPISGHVSLFWYQQALGQGPEFLTYFQNEAQLDKSGLPSDRFFAERPEGSVSTLKIQRTQQEDSAVYLCASSLGLAGGSSYNEQFFGPGTRLTVL.

Only a few counts were recorded for this clone. The rearrangement links TRBV3-1 (or the pseudogene TRBV3-2) to TRBJ1-5; possible D gene TRBD1, 6 bases. The CDR3 has 16 amino acids. Germline lookup yields CDR1 LGHDT and CDR2 YNNKEL (reference sequence). The V gene lost 2 bases and the J gene lost 8 bases, with 19 bases spanning the gap. CDR3 residues: CASSQRGSAYPEPQHF. The CDR3 bases are TGTGCCAGCAGCCAAAGGGGGTCGGCTTATCCTGAGCCCCAGCATTTT.

Here the CDR3 reads CASSYAPGLAGGPGDTQYF. CDR3 coding DNA: TGTGCCAGCAGTTACGCCCCGGGACTAGCGGGAGGGCCAGGCGATACGCAGTATTTT. The chain recombines TRBV6-2 or TRBV6-3 with TRBJ2-3, with 16 bases fitting TRBD2. The CDR3 consists of 19 residues. Trimming cost V 2 bases and J 6 bases; bases outside gene matches: 11. In germline, CDR1 is MNHEY, CDR2 SVGEGT.

This sequence joins TRBV18 and TRBJ2-5; TRBD1 aligns across 7 bases. CDR3 size: 13 residues. Germline V lookup: CDR1 KGHSH, CDR2 LQKENI. The V gene end was trimmed by 3 bases and the J gene end by 4 bases; junction bases not matched to a gene: 2. For the CDR3, the DNA is TGTGCCAGCTCACCGACAGGGTCAGAGACCCAGTACTTC. Its translation: CASSPTGSETQYF.

This chain links TRBV5-6 with TRBJ1-2; 7 nucleotides match TRBD1. This CDR3 has 13 residues. The germline gives CDR1 SGHDT, CDR2 YYEEEE. Germline trimming cut 4 bases from V and 4 bases from J; bases unmatched to any gene: 4. The CDR3 sequence is CASSPGTAYGYTF. Written as DNA, the CDR3 is TGTGCCAGCAGCCCCGGGACAGCCTATGGCTACACCTTC.

V and J are TRBV21-1 and TRBJ2-1; the tabulated D call, TRBD1, remains unverified against the DNA. TRBV21-1 constitutes a pseudogene. CDR3 size: 15 residues. This chain's CDR3 is CASRSQGRLYNEQFF. CDR3 sequence (DNA): TGTGCCAGCAGGTCACAGGGGAGGCTTTACAATGAGCAGTTCTTC.

This chain joins TRBV27 and TRBJ2-1; no clear D. The CDR3 contains 13 residues. Deletions cut 5 bases from V and 2 bases from J, with 7 bases between. Germline CDR1 and CDR2: MNHEY and SMNVEV (reference sequence). CDR3 residues: CASSLEPYNEQFF. DNA of the CDR3: TGTGCCAGCAGTCTAGAGCCCTACAATGAGCAGTTCTTC.

The rearrangement uses TRBV5-1 and TRBJ2-1, with TRBD2 matching over 11 bases. The CDR3 has 17 amino acids. Germline CDR1 reads SGHRS; CDR2 reads YFSETQ. Trimming took 0 bases from V and 7 from J; bases not matched to a gene: 9. CDR3 loop: CASSLGLAGGYSNEQFF. CDR3 bases: TGCGCCAGCAGCTTGGGCCTAGCGGGAGGTTATTCGAATGAGCAGTTCTTC.

The chain is built from TRBV11-3 and TRBJ2-7; D gene unclear. Germline V CDR1 and CDR2: SGHNT, YENEEA. The CDR3 has 12 residues. Trimming removed 1 base from V and 6 bases from J, with 7 bases in between. The CDR3 loop reads CASSLALGEQYF. CDR3 DNA: TGTGCCAGCAGCTTAGCCCTCGGCGAGCAGTACTTC.

The J gene is TRBJ2-7, the V gene TRBV28, with 7 bases fitting TRBD1. Germline CDR1 and CDR2: MDHEN and SYDVKM. Germline trimming cut 3 bases from V and 5 bases from J; bases unmatched to any gene: 7. The CDR3 is made up of 14 amino acids. The CDR3 spells CASSLGQTGHEQYF. CDR3 in DNA: TGTGCCAGCAGTTTGGGACAGACGGGCCACGAGCAGTACTTC. The entire variable domain, with the rest obtained from reference TRBV28 and TRBJ2-7, is as follows: DVKVTQSSRYLVKRTGEKVFLECVQDMDHENMFWYRQDPGLGLRLIYFSYDVKMKEKGDIPEGYSVSREKKERFSLILESASTNQTSMYLCASSLGQTGHEQYFGPGTRLTVT.

The chain is built from TRBV3-1 (or the pseudogene TRBV3-2) and TRBJ2-1; 10 nucleotides agree with TRBD2. The CDR3 covers 14 residues. Germline assignment: CDR1 LGHDT and CDR2 YNNKEL (reference sequence). With V trimmed by 1 base and J by 14 bases, 8 bases remained unmatched. This CDR3 is CASSQASGRAREFF. In DNA form, the CDR3 reads TGTGCCAGCAGCCAAGCGAGCGGGAGGGCGAGGGAGTTCTTC.